This T cell receptor (beta chain) was retrieved from a study of blood T cells in healthy people across ages (dated by TCRdb to about 2015). Concerning the study at large: In model experiments, roughly one uniquely barcoded TCR beta cDNA molecule per two T cells was captured by template switching. Age-related changes in TCR beta repertoire diversity were measured in the study by deep sequencing normalized with unique cDNA molecular identifiers. Donors were grouped into four age groups: young (average 16 years), middle-aged (39), aged (62) and long-lived (about 90). Donors of different ages were randomly distributed across sequencing lanes to avoid experimental bias. The study analyzed two additional independent replicas of 1 million unique cDNA reads from the same blood draw for two donors, one aged 18 to 30 and one aged 80 or older. What the research found in general, with its limitations: Compared with the aged group, the long-lived group had more naive CD4+ T cells, fewer expanded clones and increased TCR diversity, suggesting age selection. As age increased, observed TCR beta diversity per million T cells dropped in a roughly linear way, and a significant reduction was already evident by age 40. Conclusive comparison of naive and antigen-experienced compartments was prevented by the profiling of bulk unsorted PBMCs. Estimates of total diversity based on one million sequenced T cells were regarded as lower bounds and as underestimates. Donor CMV infection status was unknown, potentially confounding age-related changes in expanded clonotypes. A strong correlation was found between observed TCR beta diversity and the percentage of naive T cells measured by flow cytometry.

Per the germline V gene (reference sequence), DFQATT is the CDR1 and SNEGSKA is the CDR2. Counted from cysteine to phenylalanine, this CDR3 has 16 amino acids. The only DNA kept is the CDR3, 48 bases in frame from the first base. Ends trimmed: V by 0 bases, J by 8 bases; bases unmatched to a gene: 9. Comment on this clonotype: Its antigen is unknown. Per-base qualities were not stored, and no clone one base away is much larger.

The method behind the library was 5' RACE. TCRdb records Illumina HiSeq 2500 as the sequencer. The second PCR ran for about 7 to 11 cycles and used a J-beta primer mix along with a sample-barcoded 5' primer. A unique molecular identifier was introduced onto each TCR beta cDNA molecule by a template-switch 5' adaptor carrying 12 random nucleotides. Each sample yielded at least 3 million CDR3-containing paired-end reads. First-strand cDNA was synthesized from all RNA with the Mint cDNA synthesis kit, primed by a TRBC-specific oligonucleotide. Following uracil-DNA glycosylase treatment, all cDNA underwent a first 18-cycle PCR with the universal primers M1SS and BC2_uni_R. The authors' analysis ran thus. For normalization, 1 million high-quality reads were randomly selected from each sample, with every read carrying a distinct molecular identifier. Instead of being binned into consensus sequences, reads that shared molecular identifiers were thrown out. CDR3 identification, clonotype clustering and error correction used MiTCR with a Q25 quality threshold and the strictest error-elimination algorithm. A nonparametric unseen species model using Euler transformation provided a lower-bound estimate of total TCR beta diversity. TCRdb took the public reads, trimmed them with fastp at Q25, ran MiXCR for clone calling and kept in-frame beta chains. Identical CDR3 protein sequences are pooled into one entry, listed with their most common genes and DNA. The V and J calls and clone size are TCRdb's, not the authors'. This sample gives about 1.8 million distinct CDR3 sequences in total; roughly 49% of them show up just once. The top ten clonotypes cover less than 2.5% of the sample.

The 39 donors, aged about 6 to 100 years, were systemically healthy Caucasian individuals from Russia. Around 10 milliliters of peripheral blood were drawn from each donor into EDTA-treated Vacutainer tubes. Ficoll-Paque density-gradient centrifugation was used to isolate PBMCs, with at least 6 million obtained per sample. Trizol reagent was used to extract total RNA from the PBMCs, yielding at least 5.5 micrograms per sample. For every donor, flow cytometry on a PBMC aliquot measured the percentage of naive CD45RAhigh/CD27high T cells. The chain is encoded by TRBV20-1 joined to TRBJ1-6, with 8 bases aligning to TRBD1. The TCR originated in a woman aged 40 to 49 in good health. Sequences were obtained from blood. The CDR3 protein is CSARDGGQGTDSPLHF. The DNA reads as follows: TGCAGTGCTAGAGATGGCGGACAGGGCACGGATTCACCCCTCCACTTT.